This T cell receptor (beta chain) originates from a study of beta chain features in type 1 diabetes. Findings and caveats of the study: The influence of HLA type on TCRB rearrangement stayed undetermined. Naive, central memory and Treg TCRB repertoires seemed to resemble each other more closely in patients than they did in healthy donors. Reduced insertions and increased deletions marked VDJ junctions in type 1 diabetes patients. For patients and controls alike, PCR might favor shorter templates to the same degree.

Of the isolated RNA, all was reverse transcribed, and so the sequenced material was expressed TCRB transcripts. Profiled with immunoSEQ multiplex PCR; TCRdb holds only in-frame clones, not every one. This sample has around 240,000 clones, with about 71% found just once. Note on this clone: Antigen: not known.

Germline CDR1 MNHNY, CDR2 SVGAGI (reference sequence). The CDR3 loop spans 16 amino acids. V was clipped by 2 bases and J by 1 base; unmatched bases: 4. The TCR sequence derives from a man aged 25-45 years in good health. The sample was naive CD4+ T cells from blood. The chain couples TRBV6-6 to TRBJ2-3; 9 bases are shared with TRBD1. The DNA for the CDR3 is TGTGCCAGCAGTTACCTCCGGGACAGGGGCACAGATACGCAGTATTTT. This codes for CASSYLRDRGTDTQYF.